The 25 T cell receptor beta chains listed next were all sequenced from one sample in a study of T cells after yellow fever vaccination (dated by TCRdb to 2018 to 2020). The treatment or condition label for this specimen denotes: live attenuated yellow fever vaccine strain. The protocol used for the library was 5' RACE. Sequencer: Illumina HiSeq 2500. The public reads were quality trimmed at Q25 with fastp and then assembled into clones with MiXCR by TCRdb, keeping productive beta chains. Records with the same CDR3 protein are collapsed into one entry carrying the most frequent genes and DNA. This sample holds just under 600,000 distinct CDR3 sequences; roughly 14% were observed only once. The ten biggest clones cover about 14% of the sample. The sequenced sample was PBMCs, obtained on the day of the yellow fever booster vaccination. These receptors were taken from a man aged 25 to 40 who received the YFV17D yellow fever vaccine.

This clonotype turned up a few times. The CDR3 DNA reads as TGTGCCACCACGCAAGGGGGCATCGCTGGAAACACCATATATTTT. As protein: CATTQGGIAGNTIYF. The chain links TRBV6-1 to TRBJ1-3; 7 bases line up with TRBD1. Germline CDR1 MNHNS, CDR2 SASEGT. The CDR3 is 15 amino acids. V dropped 10 bases and J dropped 2; count of bases not matched to a gene: 11.

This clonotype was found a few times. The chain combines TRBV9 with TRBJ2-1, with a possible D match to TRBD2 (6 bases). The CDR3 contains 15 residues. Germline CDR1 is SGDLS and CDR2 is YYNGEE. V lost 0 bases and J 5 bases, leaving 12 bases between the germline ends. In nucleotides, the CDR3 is TGTGCCAGCAGCGTAGTAGCGGCAGGCCACAATGAGCAGTTCTTC. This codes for CASSVVAAGHNEQFF.

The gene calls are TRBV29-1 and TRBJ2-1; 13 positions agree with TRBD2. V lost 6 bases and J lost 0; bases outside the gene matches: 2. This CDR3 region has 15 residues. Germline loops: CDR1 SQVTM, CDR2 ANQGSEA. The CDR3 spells CSVGLAGVSYNEQFF. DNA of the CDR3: TGCAGCGTCGGACTAGCGGGAGTCTCCTACAATGAGCAGTTCTTC.

The CDR3 sequence is CSVDNGSTDTQYF. The CDR3 DNA is TGCAGCGTTGACAACGGTAGCACAGATACGCAGTATTTT. V usage is TRBV29-1 and J usage is TRBJ2-3; no firm D call. V was cut by 3 bases and J by 0 bases, with 7 bases left in between. Germline V gene lookup returns CDR1 SQVTM and CDR2 ANQGSEA. There are 13 residues in the CDR3.

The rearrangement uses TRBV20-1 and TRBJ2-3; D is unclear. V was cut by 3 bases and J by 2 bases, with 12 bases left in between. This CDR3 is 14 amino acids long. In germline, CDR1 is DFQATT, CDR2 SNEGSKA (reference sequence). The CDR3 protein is CSASLVFNTDTQYF. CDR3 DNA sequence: TGCAGTGCTAGTTTAGTGTTCAACACAGATACGCAGTATTTT.

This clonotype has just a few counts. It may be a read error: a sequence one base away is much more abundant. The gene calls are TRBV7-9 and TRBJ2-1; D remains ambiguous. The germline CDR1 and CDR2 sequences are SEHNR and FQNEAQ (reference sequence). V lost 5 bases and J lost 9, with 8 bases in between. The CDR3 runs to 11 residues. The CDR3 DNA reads TGTGCCAGCAGCCCCCTCTTTGAGCAGTTCTTC. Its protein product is CASSPLFEQFF.

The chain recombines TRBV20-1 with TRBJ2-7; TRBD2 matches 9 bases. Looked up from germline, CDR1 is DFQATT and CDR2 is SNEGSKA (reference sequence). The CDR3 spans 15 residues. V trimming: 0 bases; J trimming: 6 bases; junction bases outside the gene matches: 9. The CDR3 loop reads CSARDRREGPREQYF. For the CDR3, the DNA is TGCAGTGCTAGAGATCGGCGGGAGGGCCCTCGCGAGCAGTACTTC.

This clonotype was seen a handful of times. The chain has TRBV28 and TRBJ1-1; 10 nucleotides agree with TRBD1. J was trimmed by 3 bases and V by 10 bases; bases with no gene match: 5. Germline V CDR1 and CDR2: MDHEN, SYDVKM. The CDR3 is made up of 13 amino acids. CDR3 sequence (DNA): TGTGCCACCAAGACAGGGGGCCACACTGAAGCTTTCTTT. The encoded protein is CATKTGGHTEAFF.

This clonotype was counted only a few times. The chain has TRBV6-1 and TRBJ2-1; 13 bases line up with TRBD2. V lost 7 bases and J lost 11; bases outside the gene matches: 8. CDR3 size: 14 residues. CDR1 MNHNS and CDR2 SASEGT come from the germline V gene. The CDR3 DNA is TGTGCCAGCAAGAAGGGACTAGCGGGAACTCAGCAGTTCTTC. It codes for CASKKGLAGTQQFF.

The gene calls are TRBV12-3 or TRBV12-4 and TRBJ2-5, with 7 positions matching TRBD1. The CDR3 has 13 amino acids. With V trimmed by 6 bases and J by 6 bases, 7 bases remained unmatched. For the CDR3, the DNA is TGTGCCAGCAGCAGAAGACAGGGTCAGACCCAGTACTTC. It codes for CASSRRQGQTQYF.

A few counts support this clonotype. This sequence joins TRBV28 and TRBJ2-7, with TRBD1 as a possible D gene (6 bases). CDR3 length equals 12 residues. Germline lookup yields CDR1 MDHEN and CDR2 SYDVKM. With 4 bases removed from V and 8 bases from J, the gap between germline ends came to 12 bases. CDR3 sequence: CASSSQGLKQYF. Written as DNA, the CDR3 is TGTGCCAGCAGTTCCCAGGGGTTGAAGCAGTACTTC.

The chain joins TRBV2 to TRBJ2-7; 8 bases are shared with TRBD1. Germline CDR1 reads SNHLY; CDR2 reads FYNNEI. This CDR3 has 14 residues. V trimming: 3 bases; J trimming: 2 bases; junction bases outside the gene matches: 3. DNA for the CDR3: TGTGCCAGCAGTGACGAGACAGGGGCCTACGAGCAGTACTTC. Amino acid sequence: CASSDETGAYEQYF.

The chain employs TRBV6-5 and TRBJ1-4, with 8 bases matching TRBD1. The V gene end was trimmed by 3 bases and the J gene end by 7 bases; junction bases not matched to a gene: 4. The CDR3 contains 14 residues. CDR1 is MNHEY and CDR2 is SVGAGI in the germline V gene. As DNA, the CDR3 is TGTGCCAGCAGTTATCCAGGGACAGGTGAAAAACTGTTTTTT. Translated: CASSYPGTGEKLFF.

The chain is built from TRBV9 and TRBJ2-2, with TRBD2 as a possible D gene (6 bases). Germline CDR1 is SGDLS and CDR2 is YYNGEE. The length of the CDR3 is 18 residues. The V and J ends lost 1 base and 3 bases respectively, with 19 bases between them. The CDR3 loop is CASSVSPQAGGDTGELFF. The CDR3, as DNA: TGTGCCAGCAGCGTATCCCCGCAGGCGGGCGGGGACACCGGGGAGCTGTTTTTT.

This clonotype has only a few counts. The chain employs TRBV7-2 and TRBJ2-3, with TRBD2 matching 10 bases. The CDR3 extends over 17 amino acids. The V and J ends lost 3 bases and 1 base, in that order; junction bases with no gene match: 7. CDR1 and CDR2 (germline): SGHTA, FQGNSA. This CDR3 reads CASSFSPSGRGTDTQYF. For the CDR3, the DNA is TGTGCCAGCAGCTTCTCCCCTAGCGGGAGAGGCACAGATACGCAGTATTTT.

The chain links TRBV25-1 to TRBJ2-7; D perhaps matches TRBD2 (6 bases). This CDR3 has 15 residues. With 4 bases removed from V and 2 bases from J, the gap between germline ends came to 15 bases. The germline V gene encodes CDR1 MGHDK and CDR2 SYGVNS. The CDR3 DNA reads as TGTGCCAGCAGTGGGTACCGGGACTCAGCCTACGAGCAGTACTTC. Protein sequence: CASSGYRDSAYEQYF.

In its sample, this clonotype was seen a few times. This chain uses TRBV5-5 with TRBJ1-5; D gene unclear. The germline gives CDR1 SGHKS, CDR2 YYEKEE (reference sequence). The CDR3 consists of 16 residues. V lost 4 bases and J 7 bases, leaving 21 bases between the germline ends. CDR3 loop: CASSRDVGIIHQPQHF. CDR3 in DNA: TGTGCCAGCAGCCGTGATGTGGGGATAATACACCAGCCCCAGCATTTT. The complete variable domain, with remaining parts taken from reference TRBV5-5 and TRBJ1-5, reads DAGVTQSPTHLIKTRGQQVTLRCSPISGHKSVSWYQQVLGQGPQFIFQYYEKEERGRGNFPDRFSARQFPNYSSELNVNALLLGDSALYLCASSRDVGIIHQPQHFGDGTRLSIL.

This CDR3 reads CAEGRDSYEQYF. CDR3 DNA: TGTGCGGAAGGACGGGACTCCTACGAGCAGTACTTC. This rearrangement joins TRBV7-9 to TRBJ2-7; the D gene is possibly TRBD2 (5 bases). The CDR3 sequence is 12 residues long. In germline, CDR1 is SEHNR, CDR2 FQNEAQ (reference sequence).

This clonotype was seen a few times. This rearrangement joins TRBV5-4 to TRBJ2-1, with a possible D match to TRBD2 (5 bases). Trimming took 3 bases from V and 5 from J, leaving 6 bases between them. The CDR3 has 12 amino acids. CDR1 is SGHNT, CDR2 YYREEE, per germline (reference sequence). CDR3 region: CASSYGDNEQFF. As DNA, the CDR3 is TGTGCCAGCAGCTACGGGGACAATGAGCAGTTCTTC.

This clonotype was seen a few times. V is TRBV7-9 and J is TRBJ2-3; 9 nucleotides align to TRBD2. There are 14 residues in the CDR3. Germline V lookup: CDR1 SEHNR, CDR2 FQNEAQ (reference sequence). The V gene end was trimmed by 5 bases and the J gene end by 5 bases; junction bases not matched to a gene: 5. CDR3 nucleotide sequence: TGTGCCAGCAGCATTAGCGGGAGTCTAGATACGCAGTATTTT. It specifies CASSISGSLDTQYF. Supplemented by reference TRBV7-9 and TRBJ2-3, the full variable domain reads DTGVSQNPRHKITKRGQNVTFRCDPISEHNRLYWYRQTLGQGPEFLTYFQNEAQLEKSRLLSDRFSAERPKGSFSTLEIQRTEQGDSAMYLCASSISGSLDTQYFGPGTRLTVL.

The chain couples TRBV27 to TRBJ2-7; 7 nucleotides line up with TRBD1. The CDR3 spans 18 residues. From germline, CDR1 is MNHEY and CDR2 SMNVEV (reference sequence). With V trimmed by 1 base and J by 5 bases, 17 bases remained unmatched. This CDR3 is CASSLCVWRQGPQNEQYF. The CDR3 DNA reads TGTGCCAGCAGTTTATGCGTTTGGCGACAGGGCCCCCAAAACGAGCAGTACTTC.

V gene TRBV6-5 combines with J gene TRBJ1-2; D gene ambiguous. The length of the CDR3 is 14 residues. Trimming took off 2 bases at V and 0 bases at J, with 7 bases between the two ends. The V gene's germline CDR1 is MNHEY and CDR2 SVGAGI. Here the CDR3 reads CASSYLQTNYGYTF. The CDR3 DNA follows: TGTGCCAGCAGTTACCTACAGACTAACTATGGCTACACCTTC.

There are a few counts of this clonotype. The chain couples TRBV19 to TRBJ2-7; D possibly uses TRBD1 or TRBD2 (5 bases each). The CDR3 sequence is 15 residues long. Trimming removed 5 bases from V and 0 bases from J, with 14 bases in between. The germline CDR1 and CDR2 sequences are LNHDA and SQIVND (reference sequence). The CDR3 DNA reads TGTGCCAGTAGTTCCGGGACGGCGAGCTCCTACGAGCAGTACTTC. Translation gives CASSSGTASSYEQYF.

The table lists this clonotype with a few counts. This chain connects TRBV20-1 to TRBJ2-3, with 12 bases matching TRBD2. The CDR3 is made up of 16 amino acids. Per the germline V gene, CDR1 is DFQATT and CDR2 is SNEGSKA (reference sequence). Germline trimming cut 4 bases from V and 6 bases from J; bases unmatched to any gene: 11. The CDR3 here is CSATRGLAGPGDTQYF. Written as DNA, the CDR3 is TGCAGTGCTACCCGGGGACTAGCGGGTCCCGGGGATACGCAGTATTTT.

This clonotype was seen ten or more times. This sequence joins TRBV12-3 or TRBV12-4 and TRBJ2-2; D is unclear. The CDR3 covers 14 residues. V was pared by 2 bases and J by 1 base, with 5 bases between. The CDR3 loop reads CASSLLGNTGELFF. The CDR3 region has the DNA TGTGCCAGCAGTTTATTAGGGAACACCGGGGAGCTGTTTTTT.